Shown below are 3 T cell receptor beta chains from a single sample sequenced in a study of cytomegalovirus exposure and HLA in healthy donors. Primers for the PCR totalled 60 Vbeta and 13 Jbeta. Sequencing was performed with immunoSEQ multiplex PCR; in TCRdb, only in-frame clones are kept and a portion is missing. The table shows around 140,000 clones, with more than 70% occurring only once. The sample taken for sequencing was PBMCs. The source of these receptors is a man in his fifties or sixties in good health and CMV-seronegative.

The rearrangement joins TRBV5-4 to TRBJ2-6; 9 positions agree with TRBD2. CDR3 length: 19 amino acids. The J segment lost 1 base and the V segment lost 0 bases, leaving 8 bases of the junction unmatched. Germline values: CDR1 SGHNT, CDR2 YYREEE (reference sequence). CDR3 in DNA: TGTGCCAGCAGCTTGGGGAGTAGCGGGGGAGTTTCTGGGGCCAACGTCCTGACTTTC. It encodes CASSLGSSGGVSGANVLTF.

The rearrangement uses TRBV11-2 and TRBJ2-3; the D gene is possibly TRBD2 (5 bases). V lost 0 bases and J lost 6, with 13 bases in between. Germline values: CDR1 SGHAT, CDR2 FQNNGV. CDR3 length equals 15 residues. The CDR3 sequence: CASSLDRTLADTQYF. The CDR3 coding sequence is TGTGCCAGCAGCTTAGACCGGACTTTGGCCGATACGCAGTATTTT. Filled out from reference TRBV11-2 and TRBJ2-3, the complete variable domain reads EAGVAQSPRYKIIEKRQSVAFWCNPISGHATLYWYQQILGQGPKLLIQFQNNGVVDDSQLPKDRFSAERLKGVDSTLKIQPAKLEDSAVYLCASSLDRTLADTQYFGPGTRLTVL.

CDR3 region: CASSDSGRASSTDTQYF. The CDR3 DNA is TGTGCCAGCAGTGACTCCGGGCGGGCTTCTAGCACAGATACGCAGTATTTT. The chain links TRBV6-4 to TRBJ2-3, with D possibly being TRBD2 (5 bases). With 0 bases removed from V and 0 bases from J, the gap between germline ends came to 13 bases. This CDR3 is 17 amino acids long. Per germline, CDR1 MRHNA and CDR2 SNTAGT.